This T cell receptor beta chain was identified in a study of T cell changes during pregnancy in multiple sclerosis (dated by TCRdb to about 2019). Study-level background: In women with multiple sclerosis, the researchers looked at how the T cell repertoire shifted as pregnancy progressed.

Library preparation used the immunoSEQ multiplex PCR assay. TCRdb retrieved this table from immuneACCESS and kept in-frame rearrangements only. Not all clones are present; in checked studies, unresolved V genes account for under half, and no reason is known for the remainder. Here the sample has more than 40,000 clones; almost 95% occur a single time. The ten top clones hold around 4.7% of the sample. There are 12 amino acids in the CDR3, from cysteine to phenylalanine inclusive. Only the CDR3 DNA is retained, 36 bases long and in frame from the first base. The germline V gene gives CDR1 as MNHNS and CDR2 as SASEGT. A distance of 11 bases separates the germline ends of V and J, which lose 11 bases and 1 base respectively. A note on this clone: The target of this receptor is not known. Base qualities were left out, and no much larger clone turns up one base away.

This sequence originates from a female donor with multiple sclerosis, enrolled in a pregnancy study. Rearrangement joined TRBV6-1 to TRBJ1-1; the D gene is perhaps TRBD1, on 5 matching bases. This specimen was CD8+ T cells from peripheral blood mononuclear cells, taken in the first trimester of pregnancy. The DNA sequence is as follows: TGTGCCTCGCTTCAGGGGAACACTGAAGCTTTCTTT. Its coded protein is CASLQGNTEAFF.